This T cell receptor (beta chain) derives from a study of blood T cells in healthy people across ages. A second 7 to 11 cycle PCR used barcoded and J-beta primers. MiXCR, applied by TCRdb to the 5' RACE reads, yields one record per CDR3 protein. This table has approximately 880,000 distinct CDR3 sequences, around 49% appearing once. This CDR3 comprises 14 residues. The germline gives CDR1 MNHNS, CDR2 SASEGT. V gave up 7 bases and J gave up 6 bases; unmatched junction bases: 9. This clonotype has only a few counts. This sequence originates from a man younger than 40 in good health. Source material: blood. The V gene is TRBV6-1, the J gene TRBJ1-2, with TRBD1 matching over 9 bases. CDR3 residues: CASTGQGPGNGYTF. In nucleotides, the CDR3 is TGTGCCAGCACCGGACAGGGGCCCGGAAATGGCTACACCTTC.